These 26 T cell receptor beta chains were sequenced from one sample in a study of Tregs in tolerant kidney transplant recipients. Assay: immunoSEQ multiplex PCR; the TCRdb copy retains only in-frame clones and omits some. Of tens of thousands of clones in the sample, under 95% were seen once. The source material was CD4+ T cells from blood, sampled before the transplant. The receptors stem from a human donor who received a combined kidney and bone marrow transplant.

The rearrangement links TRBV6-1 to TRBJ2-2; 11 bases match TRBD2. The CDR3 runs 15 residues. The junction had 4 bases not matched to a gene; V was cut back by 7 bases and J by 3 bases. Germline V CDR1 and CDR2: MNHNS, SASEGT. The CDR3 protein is CASTVSGRDTGELFF. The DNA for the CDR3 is TGTGCCAGCACGGTTAGCGGGAGGGACACCGGGGAGCTGTTTTTT.

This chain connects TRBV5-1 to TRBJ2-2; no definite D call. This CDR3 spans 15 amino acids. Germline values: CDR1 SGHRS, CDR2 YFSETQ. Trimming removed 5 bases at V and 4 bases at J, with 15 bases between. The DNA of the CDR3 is TGCGCCAGCAGTGTGCAGGTGGCGACCACCGGGGAGCTGTTTTTT. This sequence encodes CASSVQVATTGELFF.

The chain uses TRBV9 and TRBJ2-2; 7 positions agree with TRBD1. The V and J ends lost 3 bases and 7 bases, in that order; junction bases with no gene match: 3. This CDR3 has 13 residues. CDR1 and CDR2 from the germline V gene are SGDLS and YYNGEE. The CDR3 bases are TGTGCCAGCAGCGGAGCAGGGGGCGGGGAGCTGTTTTTT. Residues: CASSGAGGGELFF.

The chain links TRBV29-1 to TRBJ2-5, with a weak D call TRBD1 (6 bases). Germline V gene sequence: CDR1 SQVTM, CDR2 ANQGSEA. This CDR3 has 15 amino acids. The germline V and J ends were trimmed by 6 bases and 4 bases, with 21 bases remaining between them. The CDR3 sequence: CSVGLDSSQGETQYF. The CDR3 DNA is TGCAGCGTCGGCCTGGACAGCTCGCAGGGAGAGACCCAGTACTTC.

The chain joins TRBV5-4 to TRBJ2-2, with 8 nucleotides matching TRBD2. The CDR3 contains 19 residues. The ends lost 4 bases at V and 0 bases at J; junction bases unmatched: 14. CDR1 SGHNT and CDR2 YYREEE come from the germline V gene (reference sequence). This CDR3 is CASSRGLALLSANTGELFF. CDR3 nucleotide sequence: TGTGCCAGCAGCCGTGGACTAGCCCTCCTGAGTGCGAACACCGGGGAGCTGTTTTTT.

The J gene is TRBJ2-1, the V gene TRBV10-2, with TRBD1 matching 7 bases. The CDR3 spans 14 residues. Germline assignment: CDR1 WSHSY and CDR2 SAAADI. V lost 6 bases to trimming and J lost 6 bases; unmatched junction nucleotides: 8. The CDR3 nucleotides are TGCGCCAGCAGGGACCGGACAGGACTCAATGAGCAGTTCTTC. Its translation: CASRDRTGLNEQFF.

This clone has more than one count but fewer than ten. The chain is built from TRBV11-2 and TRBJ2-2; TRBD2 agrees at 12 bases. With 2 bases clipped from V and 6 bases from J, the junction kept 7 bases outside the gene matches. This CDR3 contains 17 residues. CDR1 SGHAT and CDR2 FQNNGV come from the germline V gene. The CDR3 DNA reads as TGTGCCAGCAGCTTACACCTGTCTAGCGGGGGGGCCGGGGAGCTGTTTTTT. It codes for CASSLHLSSGGAGELFF.

The CDR3 sequence: CASSDRVIPYGYTF. In DNA, the CDR3 is TGTGCCAGCAGTGACAGGGTGATCCCCTATGGCTACACCTTC. The genes are TRBV2 and TRBJ1-2; tentative D call: TRBD1 (5 bases). This CDR3 spans 14 amino acids. V was pared by 3 bases and J by 4 bases, with 12 bases between. Germline V gene lookup returns CDR1 SNHLY and CDR2 FYNNEI.

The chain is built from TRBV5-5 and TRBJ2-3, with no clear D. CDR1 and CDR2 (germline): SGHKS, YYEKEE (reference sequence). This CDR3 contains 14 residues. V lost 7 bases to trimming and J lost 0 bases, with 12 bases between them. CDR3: CASRQLLSTDTQYF. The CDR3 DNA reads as TGTGCCAGCCGTCAGTTACTAAGCACAGATACGCAGTATTTT.

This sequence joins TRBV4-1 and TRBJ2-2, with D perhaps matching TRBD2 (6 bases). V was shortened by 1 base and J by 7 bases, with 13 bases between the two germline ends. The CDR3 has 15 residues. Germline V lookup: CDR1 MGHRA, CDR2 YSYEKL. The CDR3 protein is CASSQAGGTGGELFF. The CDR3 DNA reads TGCGCCAGCAGCCAAGCGGGCGGGACGGGCGGGGAGCTGTTTTTT.

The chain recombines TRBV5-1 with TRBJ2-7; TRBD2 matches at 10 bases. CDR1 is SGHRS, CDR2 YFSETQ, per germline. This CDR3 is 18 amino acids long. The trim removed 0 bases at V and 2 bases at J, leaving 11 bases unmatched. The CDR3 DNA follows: TGCGCCAGCAGCTTGGAGCTAGCGGGGGCTCAACTTCCCTACGAGCAGTACTTC. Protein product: CASSLELAGAQLPYEQYF.

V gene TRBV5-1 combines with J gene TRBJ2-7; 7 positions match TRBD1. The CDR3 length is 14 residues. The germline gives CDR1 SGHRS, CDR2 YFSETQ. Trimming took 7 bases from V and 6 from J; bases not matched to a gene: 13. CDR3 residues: CASALTGDAFEQYF. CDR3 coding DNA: TGCGCCAGCGCTTTAACAGGGGATGCTTTCGAGCAGTACTTC.

The CDR3 is CASERANNEQFF. The CDR3 DNA reads as TGTGCCAGCGAGCGGGCCAACAATGAGCAGTTCTTC. This chain links TRBV11-2 with TRBJ2-1; tentatively, D is TRBD2 (6 bases). V gave up 8 bases and J gave up 5 bases, with 10 bases separating them. The CDR3 runs 12 residues. Germline CDR1 is SGHAT and CDR2 is FQNNGV.

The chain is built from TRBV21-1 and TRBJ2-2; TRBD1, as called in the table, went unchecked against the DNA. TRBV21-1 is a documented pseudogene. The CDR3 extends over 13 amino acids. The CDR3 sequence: CASATTGSGELFF. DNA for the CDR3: TGTGCCAGCGCGACGACAGGGTCCGGGGAGCTGTTTTTT.

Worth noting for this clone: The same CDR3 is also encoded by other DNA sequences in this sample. CDR3 region: CASSASGRHNSPLHF. Here the CDR3 DNA reads TGTGCCAGCAGCGCCAGTGGGAGACACAATTCACCCCTCCACTTT. The chain carries TRBV9 and TRBJ1-6; no clear D. Deletions cut 3 bases from V and 7 bases from J, with 14 bases between. The CDR3 has 15 amino acids. CDR1 SGDLS and CDR2 YYNGEE come from the germline V gene.

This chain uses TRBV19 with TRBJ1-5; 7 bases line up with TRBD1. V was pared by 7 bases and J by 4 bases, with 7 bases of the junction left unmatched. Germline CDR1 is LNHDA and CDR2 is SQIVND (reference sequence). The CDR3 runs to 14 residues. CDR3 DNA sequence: TGTGCCAGTACTAGGACAGGACTAAATCAGCCCCAGCATTTT. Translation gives CASTRTGLNQPQHF.

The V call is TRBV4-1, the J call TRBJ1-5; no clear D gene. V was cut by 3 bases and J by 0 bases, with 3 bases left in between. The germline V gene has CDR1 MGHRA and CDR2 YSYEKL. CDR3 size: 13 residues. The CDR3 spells CASSQASNQPQHF. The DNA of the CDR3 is TGCGCCAGCAGCCAGGCTAGCAATCAGCCCCAGCATTTT.

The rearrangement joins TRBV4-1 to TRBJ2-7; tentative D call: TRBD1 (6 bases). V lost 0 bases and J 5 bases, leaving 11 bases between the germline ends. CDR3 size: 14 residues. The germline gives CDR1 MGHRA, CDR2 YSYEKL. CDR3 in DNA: TGCGCCAGCAGCCAAGATCCCAGGGGCCACGAGCAGTACTTC. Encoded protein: CASSQDPRGHEQYF.

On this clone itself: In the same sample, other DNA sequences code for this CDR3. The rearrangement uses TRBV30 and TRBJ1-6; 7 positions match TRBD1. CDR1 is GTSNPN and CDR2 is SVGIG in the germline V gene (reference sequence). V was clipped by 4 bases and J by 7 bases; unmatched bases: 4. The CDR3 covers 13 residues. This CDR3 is CAWKGTANSPLHF. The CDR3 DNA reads TGTGCCTGGAAAGGGACAGCCAATTCACCCCTCCACTTT.

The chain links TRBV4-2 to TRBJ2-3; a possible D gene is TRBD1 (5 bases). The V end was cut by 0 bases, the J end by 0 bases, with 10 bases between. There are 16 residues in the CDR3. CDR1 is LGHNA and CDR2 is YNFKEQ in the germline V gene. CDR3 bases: TGTGCCAGCAGCCAAGATATATCAGGGAGCACAGATACGCAGTATTTT. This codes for CASSQDISGSTDTQYF.

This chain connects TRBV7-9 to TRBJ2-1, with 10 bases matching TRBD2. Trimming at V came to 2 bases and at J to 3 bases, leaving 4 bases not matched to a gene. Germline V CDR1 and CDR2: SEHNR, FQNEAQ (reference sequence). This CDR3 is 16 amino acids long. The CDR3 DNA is TGTGCCAGCAGCTTATCTCTAGCGGGGGTCTACAATGAGCAGTTCTTC. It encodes CASSLSLAGVYNEQFF.

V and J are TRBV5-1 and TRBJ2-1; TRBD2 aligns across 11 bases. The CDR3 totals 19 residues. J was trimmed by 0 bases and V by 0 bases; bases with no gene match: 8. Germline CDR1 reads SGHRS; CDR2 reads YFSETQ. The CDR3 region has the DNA TGCGCCAGCAGCTTGGACATAGCGGGAGGGCCGAGCTCCTACAATGAGCAGTTCTTC. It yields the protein CASSLDIAGGPSSYNEQFF.

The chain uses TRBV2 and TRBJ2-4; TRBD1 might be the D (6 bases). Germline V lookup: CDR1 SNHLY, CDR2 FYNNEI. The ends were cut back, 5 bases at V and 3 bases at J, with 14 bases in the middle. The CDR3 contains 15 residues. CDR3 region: CASSTQGTGKNIQYF. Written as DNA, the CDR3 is TGTGCCAGCAGTACACAGGGAACGGGCAAAAACATTCAGTACTTC.

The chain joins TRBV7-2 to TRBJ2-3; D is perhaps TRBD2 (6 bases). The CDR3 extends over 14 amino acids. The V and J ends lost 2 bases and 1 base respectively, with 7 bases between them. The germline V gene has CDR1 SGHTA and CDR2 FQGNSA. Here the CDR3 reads CASSLRLGTDTQYF. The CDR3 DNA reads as TGTGCCAGCAGCTTAAGACTAGGCACAGATACGCAGTATTTT. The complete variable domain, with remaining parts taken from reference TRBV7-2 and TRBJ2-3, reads GAGVSQSPSNKVTEKGKDVELRCDPISGHTALYWYRQSLGQGLEFLIYFQGNSAPDKSGLPSDRFSAERTGGSVSTLTIQRTQQEDSAVYLCASSLRLGTDTQYFGPGTRLTVL.

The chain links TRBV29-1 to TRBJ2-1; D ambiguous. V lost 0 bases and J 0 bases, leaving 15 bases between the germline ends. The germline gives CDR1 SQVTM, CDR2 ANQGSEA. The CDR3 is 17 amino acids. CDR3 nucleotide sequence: TGCAGCGTTGAAGATCATGCCCTTGGCAGCTCCTACAATGAGCAGTTCTTC. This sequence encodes CSVEDHALGSSYNEQFF.

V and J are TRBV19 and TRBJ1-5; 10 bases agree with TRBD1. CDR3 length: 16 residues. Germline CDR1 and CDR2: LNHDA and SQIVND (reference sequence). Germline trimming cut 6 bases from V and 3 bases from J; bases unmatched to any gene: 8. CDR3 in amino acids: CASSIPGQGSNQPQHF. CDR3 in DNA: TGTGCCAGTAGCATTCCGGGACAGGGGTCCAATCAGCCCCAGCATTTT.